The TCR beta chain described here comes from a study of blood T cell repertoires in COVID-19. The overall study: PBMCs, B-cell-depleted T cells, or T cells were the source of the cDNA or gDNA that made up the material.

This clone was detected only once. Original methodology: Scientists estimated how many nucleated cells there were by amplifying reference gene primers. Here immunoSEQ multiplex PCR was the method, and the copy in TCRdb shows in-frame clones only, minus some. V, J and clone size were drawn from that table, and D and trimming were deduced from the DNA. The data contain 110,000 to 150,000 clones, roughly 84% of them singletons. This TCR derives from a human donor in a cohort sampled during active COVID-19. Sequencing used peripheral blood.

This chain's CDR3 is CASSLRLAGAGGELFF. The CDR3 DNA sequence: TGCGCCAGCAGCTTAAGACTAGCGGGAGCAGGCGGGGAGCTGTTTTTT. V gene TRBV5-1 combines with J gene TRBJ2-2, with 12 bases identical to TRBD2. CDR3 length: 16 amino acids. Germline CDR1 and CDR2: SGHRS and YFSETQ. J gave up 7 bases and V 2 bases, and 6 bases lay outside the gene matches.